This is a list of T cell receptor beta chains from one sample in a study of blood T cell repertoires in COVID-19. Measured with immunoSEQ multiplex PCR; TCRdb has only the in-frame clones, and not every one. The table records fewer than 700,000 clones, about 88% of them present only once. Sample: peripheral blood. Every receptor here comes from a woman in her 50s with COVID-19, enrolled during active disease. Both conserved end residues are part of each CDR3. The D gene is left open where the match is weak. Expanded clones are given a class, and other clones once, few, many or no size at all.

j_call	v_call	clone_size	d_call	cdr3_aa	cdr3_nt
TRBJ2-3	TRBV5-1	-	TRBD2	CASSSPPGLAGGMADTQYF	TGCGCCAGCAGCTCCCCGCCGGGACTAGCGGGGGGTATGGCAGATACGCAGTATTTT
TRBJ1-2	TRBV27	-	TRBD1	CASSLGTGAKYGYTF	TGTGCCAGCAGTTTAGGGACAGGGGCGAAATATGGCTACACCTTC
TRBJ1-5	TRBV15	-	-	CATSSLVSRGQPQHF	TGTGCCACCAGCAGCCTAGTTAGCAGGGGTCAGCCCCAGCATTTT
TRBJ2-3	TRBV3-1/TRBV3-2	-	-	CASSQAHGRGTQYF	TGTGCCAGCAGCCAAGCTCACGGCAGGGGTACGCAGTATTTT
TRBJ1-2	TRBV7-6	-	-	CASSLFRGDGYTF	TGTGCCAGCAGCTTATTCAGGGGAGACGGCTACACCTTC
TRBJ2-3	TRBV30	-	TRBD2	CAWSAAGGPDTQYF	TGTGCCTGGAGTGCCGCGGGGGGGCCAGATACGCAGTATTTT
TRBJ2-7	TRBV6-5	once	-	CASSYAGENYEQYF	TGTGCCAGCAGTTACGCAGGGGAGAACTACGAGCAGTACTTC
TRBJ2-3	TRBV28	-	TRBD2	CASLSSGGRDTQYF	TGTGCCAGCCTTTCTAGCGGGGGCCGGGATACGCAGTATTTT
TRBJ1-4	TRBV7-9	once	-	CASSLSTWQGNEKLFF	TGTGCCAGCAGCTTGAGTACCTGGCAGGGTAATGAAAAACTGTTTTTT
TRBJ1-1	TRBV5-4	-	-	CASTEPPGGAEAFF	TGTGCCAGCACCGAGCCCCCCGGAGGAGCTGAAGCTTTCTTT
TRBJ2-2	TRBV6-7	-	TRBD1	CASSYSGQITGELFF	TGTGCCAGCAGTTACTCGGGACAGATCACCGGGGAGCTGTTTTTT
TRBJ1-1	TRBV3-1/TRBV3-2	-	-	CASSQAFSGSHTEAFF	TGTGCCAGCAGCCAAGCTTTTTCAGGGTCCCACACTGAAGCTTTCTTT
TRBJ2-3	TRBV2	-	TRBD1	CASWTGMVDTQYF	TGTGCCAGCTGGACAGGGATGGTAGATACGCAGTATTTT
TRBJ1-1	TRBV5-4	-	-	CASSFNPGMTEAFF	TGTGCCAGCAGCTTTAATCCTGGCATGACTGAAGCTTTCTTT
TRBJ2-7	TRBV21-1	-	-	CASSKATPSYEQYF	TGTGCCAGCAGCAAAGCAACACCATCCTACGAGCAGTACTTC
TRBJ1-5	TRBV20-1	few	-	CSASEGANQPQHF	TGCAGTGCTAGTGAGGGAGCAAATCAGCCCCAGCATTTT
TRBJ2-1	TRBV7-6	-	TRBD2	CASTSGEDNEQFF	TGTGCCAGCACCAGCGGGGAGGACAATGAGCAGTTCTTC
TRBJ1-1	TRBV9	once	TRBD1	CASSEGTGTEAFF	TGTGCCAGCAGCGAGGGGACAGGCACTGAAGCTTTCTTT
TRBJ2-1	TRBV6-5	-	TRBD1	CASSRRDRVYNEQFF	TGTGCCAGCAGCCGCCGGGACAGGGTATACAATGAGCAGTTCTTC
TRBJ1-6	TRBV7-6	-	TRBD1	CASSLASEGGQGSPLHF	TGTGCCAGCAGCTTAGCCTCCGAAGGGGGACAGGGTTCACCCCTCCACTTT
TRBJ2-6	TRBV5-1	-	-	CASSQKRGSGANVLTF	TGCGCCAGCAGCCAGAAACGGGGATCTGGGGCCAACGTCCTGACTTTC
TRBJ1-2	TRBV28	-	-	CASSLPPGGRNGYTF	TGTGCCAGCAGTTTACCCCCAGGAGGGAGGAATGGCTACACCTTC
TRBJ1-1	TRBV18	-	-	CASSPGNETEAFF	TGTGCCAGCTCACCAGGCAATGAAACTGAAGCTTTCTTT
TRBJ1-2	TRBV6-5	-	-	CASRLGRHYGYTF	TGTGCCAGCAGACTAGGACGTCACTATGGCTACACCTTC